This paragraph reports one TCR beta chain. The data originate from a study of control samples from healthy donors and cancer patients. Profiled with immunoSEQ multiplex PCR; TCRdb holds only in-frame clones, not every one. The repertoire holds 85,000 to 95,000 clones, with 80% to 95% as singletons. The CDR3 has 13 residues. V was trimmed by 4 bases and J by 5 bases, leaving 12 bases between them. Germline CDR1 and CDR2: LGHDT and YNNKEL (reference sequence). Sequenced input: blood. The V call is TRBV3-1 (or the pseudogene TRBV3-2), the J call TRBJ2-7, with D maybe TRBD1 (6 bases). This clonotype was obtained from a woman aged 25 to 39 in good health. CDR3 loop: CASSPEGGNEQYF. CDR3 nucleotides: TGTGCCAGCAGCCCCGAAGGGGGAAACGAGCAGTACTTC.